These 9 T cell receptor beta chains were all obtained from the same sample, sequenced in a study of cytomegalovirus exposure and HLA in healthy donors. A multiplex PCR was run with 60 Vbeta primers and 13 Jbeta primers. The protocol was immunoSEQ multiplex PCR, while the TCRdb copy is restricted to in-frame clones and leaves out a portion. The sample contains around 190,000 clones, roughly four fifths of which appear only once. Sequencing was performed on PBMCs. The receptor set was obtained from a woman aged 25 to 45 in good health and CMV-seropositive.

V is TRBV2 and J is TRBJ1-2, with D maybe TRBD1 (6 bases). Trimming removed 6 bases at V and 4 bases at J, with 9 bases between. The CDR3 extends over 12 amino acids. Per the germline V gene, CDR1 is SNHLY and CDR2 is FYNNEI. The CDR3 loop is CASRQGPYGYTF. The CDR3, as DNA: TGTGCCAGCAGACAGGGCCCCTATGGCTACACCTTC.

The gene calls are TRBV7-9 and TRBJ1-1; D perhaps matches TRBD1 (6 bases). The CDR3 is made up of 13 amino acids. V lost 3 bases, J lost 1 base, and 6 bases lay in between. Germline V CDR1 and CDR2: SEHNR, FQNEAQ (reference sequence). CDR3 protein: CASSLDRNTEAFF. In DNA, the CDR3 is TGTGCCAGCAGCTTGGACAGGAACACTGAAGCTTTCTTT.

This clone was detected only once. The chain has TRBV5-6 and TRBJ2-2, with 12 bases aligning to TRBD2. After removal of 5 bases from V and 5 bases from J, the junction contained 4 bases not matched to a gene. The CDR3 has 15 amino acids. The V gene's germline CDR1 is SGHDT and CDR2 YYEEEE. The chain's CDR3 is CASRSTSGRTGELFF. The CDR3 coding sequence is TGTGCCAGCAGATCGACTAGCGGGAGAACCGGGGAGCTGTTTTTT.

Comment on this clone: The same CDR3 also results from other DNA sequences found in this sample. The rearrangement links TRBV28 to TRBJ1-1; D ambiguous. Germline V gene lookup returns CDR1 MDHEN and CDR2 SYDVKM. Trimming removed 3 bases from V and 2 bases from J, with 7 bases in between. The CDR3 contains 13 residues. Here the CDR3 reads CASSLTGNTEAFF. The CDR3 region has the DNA TGTGCCAGCAGTTTGACGGGTAACACTGAAGCTTTCTTT.

The rearrangement links TRBV28 to TRBJ1-5, with a possible D match to TRBD1 (5 bases). V lost 8 bases and J 5 bases, leaving 19 bases between the germline ends. The CDR3 is 15 residues long. Germline CDR1 reads MDHEN; CDR2 reads SYDVKM. The CDR3 bases are TGTGCCAGCGGCCCAGGGAGTGGGGGGGATCAGCCCCAGCATTTT. This codes for CASGPGSGGDQPQHF.

This clone was recorded a few times. The J gene is TRBJ1-2, the V gene TRBV5-1; 9 nucleotides match TRBD1. The ends lost 1 base at V and 1 base at J; junction bases unmatched: 5. This CDR3 is 16 amino acids long. The germline V gene encodes CDR1 SGHRS and CDR2 YFSETQ. The chain's CDR3 is CASSLFGTGSNYGYTF. DNA of the CDR3: TGCGCCAGCAGCTTGTTCGGGACAGGGAGTAACTATGGCTACACCTTC.

V usage is TRBV19 and J usage is TRBJ2-1; no clear D. Trimming cost V 3 bases and J 3 bases, with 9 bases left between them. Per germline, CDR1 LNHDA and CDR2 SQIVND (reference sequence). This CDR3 region has 14 residues. CDR3 loop: CASSMQNLYNEQFF. The CDR3 region has the DNA TGTGCCAGTAGTATGCAGAACCTCTACAATGAGCAGTTCTTC.

This chain joins TRBV5-1 and TRBJ2-7; 7 bases agree with TRBD2. The CDR3 is 16 amino acids. Losses at the gene ends were 0 bases for V and 6 bases for J; bases not matched to a gene: 12. Germline CDR1 is SGHRS and CDR2 is YFSETQ. CDR3 nucleotide sequence: TGCGCCAGCAGCTTGGACGCCGCACTAGCGCGAACCGAGCAGTACTTC. This encodes CASSLDAALARTEQYF.

In its sample, this clone was seen a few times. The J gene is TRBJ2-2, the V gene TRBV28; D might be TRBD2 (7 bases). Germline CDR1 MDHEN, CDR2 SYDVKM. Trimming left V 3 bases short and J 5 bases short, with 13 bases between. The CDR3 runs to 15 residues. The CDR3 DNA follows: TGTGCCAGCAGTTTGTCGGGGGGCTCTACCGGGGAGCTGTTTTTT. Its protein is CASSLSGGSTGELFF.